Listed below are T cell receptor beta chains from one sample, sequenced in a study of T cells in Graves' hyperthyroidism and ophthalmopathy. Via MiXCR, TCRdb re-called the multiplex PCR reads, giving one row per CDR3 protein. The repertoire holds 550,000 to 700,000 distinct CDR3 sequences, with 40% to 55% as singletons. Sequenced input: peripheral blood or thyroid tissue (not recorded which). These receptors all come from an adult woman with Graves' disease, either hyperthyroidism or ophthalmopathy (not recorded which). Both conserved end residues are part of each CDR3. D genes are given only for firm matches. Rows may omit the clone size; those that give it use once, few, many or a size class.

v_gene: TRBV7-9; j_gene: TRBJ1-4; abundance: many; d_gene: .; CDR3nt: TGTGCCAGCAGCTTTACGGGGTTTGATGAAAAACTGTTTTTT; CDR3aa: CASSFTGFDEKLFF
v_gene: TRBV7-3; j_gene: TRBJ1-1; abundance: .; d_gene: .; CDR3nt: TGTGCCAGCAGCTTAACGGGGGGGCCGGGCTCCGCTTTCTTT; CDR3aa: CASSLTGGPGSAFF
v_gene: TRBV4-1; j_gene: TRBJ2-7; abundance: .; d_gene: TRBD2; CDR3nt: TGCGCCGGCAGCCAAGGGACTAGCGGGTACGAGCAGTACTTC; CDR3aa: CAGSQGTSGYEQYF
v_gene: TRBV4-1; j_gene: TRBJ2-7; abundance: .; d_gene: .; CDR3nt: TGCGCCAGCAGCCAAGCATGGACCGGGGAGGAGCAGTACTTC; CDR3aa: CASSQAWTGEEQYF
v_gene: TRBV7-9; j_gene: TRBJ1-2; abundance: .; d_gene: .; CDR3nt: TGTGCCAGCAGCCCTCGGGGGAGTGTAGTCTATGGCTACACCTTC; CDR3aa: CASSPRGSVVYGYTF
v_gene: TRBV18; j_gene: TRBJ1-1; abundance: .; d_gene: .; CDR3nt: TGTGCCAGCTCACCACACCCCGTCTTTAACACTGAAGCTTTCTTT; CDR3aa: CASSPHPVFNTEAFF
v_gene: TRBV20-1; j_gene: TRBJ1-1; abundance: many; d_gene: .; CDR3nt: TGCAGTGCGCGTATACAGATTATGAACACTGAAGCTTTCTTT; CDR3aa: CSARIQIMNTEAFF
v_gene: TRBV19; j_gene: TRBJ1-5; abundance: .; d_gene: TRBD1; CDR3nt: TGTGCCAGTAGACCGACAGGGGAACGACACCAGCCCCAGCATTTT; CDR3aa: CASRPTGERHQPQHF
v_gene: TRBV12-3/TRBV12-4; j_gene: TRBJ1-1; abundance: many; d_gene: .; CDR3nt: TGTGCCAGCAGTTTAAAGGGGAGGAACGCTGAAGCTTTCTTT; CDR3aa: CASSLKGRNAEAFF
v_gene: TRBV20-1; j_gene: TRBJ1-4; abundance: .; d_gene: .; CDR3nt: TGCAGTGCTAGACAGGTGGGGGAAAAACTGTTTTTT; CDR3aa: CSARQVGEKLFF
v_gene: TRBV5-5; j_gene: TRBJ2-7; abundance: .; d_gene: TRBD2; CDR3nt: TGTGCCAGCAGAAATAGCGGGGACTACGAGCAGTACTTC; CDR3aa: CASRNSGDYEQYF
v_gene: TRBV11-2; j_gene: TRBJ1-4; abundance: many; d_gene: .; CDR3nt: TGTGCCAGCAGCTCGATGCGTGGCGAAAAACTGTTTTTT; CDR3aa: CASSSMRGEKLFF
v_gene: TRBV4-1; j_gene: TRBJ2-5; abundance: .; d_gene: .; CDR3nt: TGCGCCACCAGCGGCCAATACGGAGAGACCCAGTACTTC; CDR3aa: CATSGQYGETQYF
v_gene: TRBV2; j_gene: TRBJ2-7; abundance: .; d_gene: .; CDR3nt: TGTGCCAGCAGTGAAGCTGGTAACGGTTACGAGCAGTACTTC; CDR3aa: CASSEAGNGYEQYF
v_gene: TRBV28; j_gene: TRBJ1-4; abundance: .; d_gene: TRBD1; CDR3nt: TGTGCCAGCAGTCCCCGTCCGGGACAGGGAACACTGAAACTGTTTTTT; CDR3aa: CASSPRPGQGTLKLFF
v_gene: TRBV14; j_gene: TRBJ1-6; abundance: many; d_gene: .; CDR3nt: TGTGCCAGCAGCCCTAGGGCATCTTTTGCTGTCTATAATTCACCCCTCCACTTT; CDR3aa: CASSPRASFAVYNSPLHF
v_gene: TRBV20-1; j_gene: TRBJ1-6; abundance: many; d_gene: .; CDR3nt: TGCAGTGCTAGATTTGAGGGTCTAACCCTCCACTTT; CDR3aa: CSARFEGLTLHF
v_gene: TRBV9; j_gene: TRBJ2-1; abundance: .; d_gene: TRBD2; CDR3nt: TGTGCCAGCAGCGTAGTAGCTAGCGGGAGTGGTGAGCAGTTCTTC; CDR3aa: CASSVVASGSGEQFF
v_gene: TRBV7-9; j_gene: TRBJ2-7; abundance: .; d_gene: TRBD2; CDR3nt: TGTGCCAGCTCGGGACTAGCGGCGATGGGCGAGCAGTACTTC; CDR3aa: CASSGLAAMGEQYF
v_gene: TRBV9; j_gene: TRBJ2-5; abundance: .; d_gene: TRBD2; CDR3nt: TGTGCCAGCAGCGCATCTAGCGGGAGTGGCCAGACCCAGTACTTC; CDR3aa: CASSASSGSGQTQYF
v_gene: TRBV10-3; j_gene: TRBJ1-1; abundance: many; d_gene: .; CDR3nt: TGTGCCATCAGTGATGCTTCTAGGAAAGCTTTCTTT; CDR3aa: CAISDASRKAFF
v_gene: TRBV7-2; j_gene: TRBJ2-5; abundance: many; d_gene: TRBD2; CDR3nt: TGTGCCAGCAGCTTAGGGCTAGCGGGAGGGCCGGGGGAGACCCAGTACTTC; CDR3aa: CASSLGLAGGPGETQYF
v_gene: TRBV15; j_gene: TRBJ1-6; abundance: few; d_gene: .; CDR3nt: TGTGCCACCAGCAGACTGGGCCGCCGAACCTCACCCCTCCACTTT; CDR3aa: CATSRLGRRTSPLHF
v_gene: TRBV7-2; j_gene: TRBJ2-7; abundance: .; d_gene: .; CDR3nt: TGCGCCAGCAGCCAAGGCAGGGCTCTGGATGAGCAGTACTTC; CDR3aa: CASSQGRALDEQYF
v_gene: TRBV4-1; j_gene: TRBJ1-2; abundance: many; d_gene: .; CDR3nt: TGCGCCAGCAGCCAAGCCCTGCGTGGGTTTGATCATGGCTACACCTTC; CDR3aa: CASSQALRGFDHGYTF
v_gene: TRBV30; j_gene: TRBJ1-2; abundance: many; d_gene: .; CDR3nt: TGTGCCTGCTACAACAACTATGGCTACACCTTC; CDR3aa: CACYNNYGYTF
v_gene: TRBV12-3/TRBV12-4; j_gene: TRBJ1-4; abundance: .; d_gene: .; CDR3nt: TGTGCCAGCAGTTGGCAGGGATTAGCTGAAAAACTGTTTTTT; CDR3aa: CASSWQGLAEKLFF
v_gene: TRBV7-9; j_gene: TRBJ2-5; abundance: .; d_gene: .; CDR3nt: TGTGCCAGCAGCTCCCTACCCGTAGAGACCCAGTACTTC; CDR3aa: CASSSLPVETQYF
v_gene: TRBV5-1; j_gene: TRBJ2-2; abundance: many; d_gene: .; CDR3nt: TGCGCCAGCAGTCATTGGCAGGGATCCGGGGAGCTGTTTTTT; CDR3aa: CASSHWQGSGELFF
v_gene: TRBV7-2; j_gene: TRBJ2-2; abundance: many; d_gene: TRBD1; CDR3nt: TGTGCCAGCAGCCAGCGGACAGGGCCGCGAGCCGGGGAGCTGTTTTTT; CDR3aa: CASSQRTGPRAGELFF
v_gene: TRBV20-1; j_gene: TRBJ1-4; abundance: few; d_gene: .; CDR3nt: TGCAGTGCTAGAGTCGGAACAGGAGAAAAACTGTTTTTT; CDR3aa: CSARVGTGEKLFF
v_gene: TRBV19; j_gene: TRBJ1-5; abundance: .; d_gene: .; CDR3nt: TGTGCCAAAGCCGAGGGGCCCTACAATCAGCCCCAGCATTTT; CDR3aa: CAKAEGPYNQPQHF
v_gene: TRBV20-1; j_gene: TRBJ1-4; abundance: many; d_gene: .; CDR3nt: TGCAGTGCTAGGGGGCCGCCAGGGAGGGTTGAAAAACTGTTTTTT; CDR3aa: CSARGPPGRVEKLFF
v_gene: TRBV6-6; j_gene: TRBJ1-1; abundance: .; d_gene: TRBD1; CDR3nt: TGTGCCAGCAGCCCAACCTTGTCGGGACAGGGCGAATCAGCGGGTGTGGCTTTCTTT; CDR3aa: CASSPTLSGQGESAGVAFF
v_gene: TRBV29-1; j_gene: TRBJ2-2; abundance: once; d_gene: TRBD1; CDR3nt: TGCAGCGCCGGGTCCGGGACAGCGACCGGGGAGCTGTTTTTT; CDR3aa: CSAGSGTATGELFF
v_gene: TRBV7-9; j_gene: TRBJ1-1; abundance: .; d_gene: .; CDR3nt: TGTGCCAGCAGGGCTGCTGTGAACACTGAAGCTTTCTTT; CDR3aa: CASRAAVNTEAFF
v_gene: TRBV19; j_gene: TRBJ1-5; abundance: .; d_gene: .; CDR3nt: TGTGCCAGTAGTTTAACCGGGACCCTAAGAGGTAGCAATCAGCCCCAGCATTTT; CDR3aa: CASSLTGTLRGSNQPQHF
v_gene: TRBV4-1; j_gene: TRBJ1-6; abundance: many; d_gene: TRBD1; CDR3nt: TGCGCCAGCAGCCAAGCGGGACAGGGTTATTCACCCCTCCACTTT; CDR3aa: CASSQAGQGYSPLHF
v_gene: TRBV25-1; j_gene: TRBJ2-6; abundance: many; d_gene: .; CDR3nt: TGTGCCAGCAGTGAAACCACAGCTGGGGGACTCTCTGGGGCCAACGTCCTGACTTTC; CDR3aa: CASSETTAGGLSGANVLTF
v_gene: TRBV10-1; j_gene: TRBJ2-7; abundance: .; d_gene: TRBD1; CDR3nt: TGCGCCAGAATCCCGGGACAGGGGTCGACGACCTACGAGCAGTACTTC; CDR3aa: CARIPGQGSTTYEQYF
v_gene: TRBV7-2; j_gene: TRBJ1-5; abundance: many; d_gene: TRBD1; CDR3nt: TGTGCCAGCAGCGTGTGGGACAGGATTAGCAATCAGCCCCAGCATTTT; CDR3aa: CASSVWDRISNQPQHF
v_gene: TRBV6-1; j_gene: TRBJ2-7; abundance: many; d_gene: .; CDR3nt: TGTGCCACTCTCCCCTGGGTAAGCTCCTACGAGCAGTACTTC; CDR3aa: CATLPWVSSYEQYF
v_gene: TRBV5-6; j_gene: TRBJ2-5; abundance: .; d_gene: TRBD2; CDR3nt: TGTGCCAGCAGCTCAATAGCGGGAGAAGAGACCCAGTACTTC; CDR3aa: CASSSIAGEETQYF
v_gene: TRBV27; j_gene: TRBJ2-7; abundance: few; d_gene: .; CDR3nt: TGTGCCAGCAGGCGGGGCGCGGCCTACGAGCAGTACTTC; CDR3aa: CASRRGAAYEQYF
v_gene: TRBV20-1; j_gene: TRBJ1-3; abundance: few; d_gene: .; CDR3nt: TGCAGTGCTAGAGATCCCGTTAGATCTGGAAACACCATATATTTT; CDR3aa: CSARDPVRSGNTIYF
v_gene: TRBV28; j_gene: TRBJ1-2; abundance: .; d_gene: .; CDR3nt: TGTGCCATCGCACGTCTTTATGGCTACACCTTC; CDR3aa: CAIARLYGYTF
v_gene: TRBV4-1; j_gene: TRBJ1-2; abundance: .; d_gene: .; CDR3nt: TGTGCCAGCAGCCAAGATTATCCAGGAGACTATGGCTACACCTTC; CDR3aa: CASSQDYPGDYGYTF
v_gene: TRBV7-9; j_gene: TRBJ1-5; abundance: .; d_gene: .; CDR3nt: TGTGCCAGTAGTCCCGACAGATTTCAGCCCCAGCATTTT; CDR3aa: CASSPDRFQPQHF
v_gene: TRBV29-1; j_gene: TRBJ2-6; abundance: .; d_gene: .; CDR3nt: TGCAGCGTTGAAGCTGGGGTCGCTGGGGCCAACGTCCTGACTTTC; CDR3aa: CSVEAGVAGANVLTF
v_gene: TRBV4-1; j_gene: TRBJ1-4; abundance: many; d_gene: .; CDR3nt: TGCGCCAGCAGCCGACCGGGTGAAAAACTGTTTTTT; CDR3aa: CASSRPGEKLFF
v_gene: TRBV7-9; j_gene: TRBJ1-6; abundance: many; d_gene: .; CDR3nt: TGTGCCAGCAGCCAATGGGGCAGGGAAGGATCACCCCTCCACTTT; CDR3aa: CASSQWGREGSPLHF
v_gene: TRBV2; j_gene: TRBJ2-1; abundance: .; d_gene: TRBD2; CDR3nt: TGTGCCAGCAGTGATTCGGGACTAGCGGGAGGGGGGGAGCAGTTCTTC; CDR3aa: CASSDSGLAGGGEQFF
v_gene: TRBV10-3; j_gene: TRBJ2-2; abundance: many; d_gene: TRBD2; CDR3nt: TGTGCCATCAGCACAGGGTCACTAGCGGGGGTCTCCGGGGAGCTGTTTTTT; CDR3aa: CAISTGSLAGVSGELFF
v_gene: TRBV7-2; j_gene: TRBJ2-2; abundance: .; d_gene: TRBD2; CDR3nt: TGTGCCAGCACCCCCCGTGCGGGAGTGGCCGGGGAGCTGTTTTTT; CDR3aa: CASTPRAGVAGELFF
v_gene: TRBV29-1; j_gene: TRBJ1-2; abundance: .; d_gene: TRBD1; CDR3nt: TGCAGCGTTGCGGGACAGGGGGCGGTCGGCTACACCTTC; CDR3aa: CSVAGQGAVGYTF